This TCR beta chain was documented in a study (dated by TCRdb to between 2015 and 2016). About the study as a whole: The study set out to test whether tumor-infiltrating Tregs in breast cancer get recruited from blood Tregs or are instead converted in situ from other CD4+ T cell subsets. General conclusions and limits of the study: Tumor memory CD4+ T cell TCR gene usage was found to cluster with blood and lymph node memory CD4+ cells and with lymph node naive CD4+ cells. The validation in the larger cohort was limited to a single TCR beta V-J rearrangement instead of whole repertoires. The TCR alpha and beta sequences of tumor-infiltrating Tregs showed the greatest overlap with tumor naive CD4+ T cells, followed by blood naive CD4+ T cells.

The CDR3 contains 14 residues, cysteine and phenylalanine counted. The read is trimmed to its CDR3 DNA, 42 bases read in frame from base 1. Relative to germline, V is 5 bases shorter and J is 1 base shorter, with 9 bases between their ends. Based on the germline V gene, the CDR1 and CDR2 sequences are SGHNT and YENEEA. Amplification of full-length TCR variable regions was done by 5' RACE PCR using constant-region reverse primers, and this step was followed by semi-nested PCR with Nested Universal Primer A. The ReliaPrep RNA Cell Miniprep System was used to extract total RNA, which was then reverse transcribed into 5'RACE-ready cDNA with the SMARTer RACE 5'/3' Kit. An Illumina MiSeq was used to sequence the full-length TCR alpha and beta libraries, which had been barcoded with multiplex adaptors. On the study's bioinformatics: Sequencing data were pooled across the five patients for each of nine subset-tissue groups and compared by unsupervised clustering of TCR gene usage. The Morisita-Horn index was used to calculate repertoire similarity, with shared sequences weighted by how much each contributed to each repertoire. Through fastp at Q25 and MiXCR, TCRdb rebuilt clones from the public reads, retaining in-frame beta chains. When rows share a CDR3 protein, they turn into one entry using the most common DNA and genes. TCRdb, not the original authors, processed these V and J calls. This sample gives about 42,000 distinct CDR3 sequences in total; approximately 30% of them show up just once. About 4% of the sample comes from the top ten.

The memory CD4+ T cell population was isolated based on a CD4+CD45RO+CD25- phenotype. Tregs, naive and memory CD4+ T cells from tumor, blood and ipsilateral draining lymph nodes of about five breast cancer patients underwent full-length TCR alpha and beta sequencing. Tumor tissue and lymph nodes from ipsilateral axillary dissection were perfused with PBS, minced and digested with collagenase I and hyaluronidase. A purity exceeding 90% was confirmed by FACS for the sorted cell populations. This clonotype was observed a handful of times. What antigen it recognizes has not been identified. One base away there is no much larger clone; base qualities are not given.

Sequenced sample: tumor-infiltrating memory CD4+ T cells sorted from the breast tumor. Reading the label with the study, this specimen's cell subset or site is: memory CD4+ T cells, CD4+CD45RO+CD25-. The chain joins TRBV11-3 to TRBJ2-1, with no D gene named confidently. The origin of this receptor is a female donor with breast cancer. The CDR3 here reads CASSPASSYNEQFF. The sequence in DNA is TGTGCCAGCAGCCCAGCGTCTTCCTACAATGAGCAGTTCTTC.